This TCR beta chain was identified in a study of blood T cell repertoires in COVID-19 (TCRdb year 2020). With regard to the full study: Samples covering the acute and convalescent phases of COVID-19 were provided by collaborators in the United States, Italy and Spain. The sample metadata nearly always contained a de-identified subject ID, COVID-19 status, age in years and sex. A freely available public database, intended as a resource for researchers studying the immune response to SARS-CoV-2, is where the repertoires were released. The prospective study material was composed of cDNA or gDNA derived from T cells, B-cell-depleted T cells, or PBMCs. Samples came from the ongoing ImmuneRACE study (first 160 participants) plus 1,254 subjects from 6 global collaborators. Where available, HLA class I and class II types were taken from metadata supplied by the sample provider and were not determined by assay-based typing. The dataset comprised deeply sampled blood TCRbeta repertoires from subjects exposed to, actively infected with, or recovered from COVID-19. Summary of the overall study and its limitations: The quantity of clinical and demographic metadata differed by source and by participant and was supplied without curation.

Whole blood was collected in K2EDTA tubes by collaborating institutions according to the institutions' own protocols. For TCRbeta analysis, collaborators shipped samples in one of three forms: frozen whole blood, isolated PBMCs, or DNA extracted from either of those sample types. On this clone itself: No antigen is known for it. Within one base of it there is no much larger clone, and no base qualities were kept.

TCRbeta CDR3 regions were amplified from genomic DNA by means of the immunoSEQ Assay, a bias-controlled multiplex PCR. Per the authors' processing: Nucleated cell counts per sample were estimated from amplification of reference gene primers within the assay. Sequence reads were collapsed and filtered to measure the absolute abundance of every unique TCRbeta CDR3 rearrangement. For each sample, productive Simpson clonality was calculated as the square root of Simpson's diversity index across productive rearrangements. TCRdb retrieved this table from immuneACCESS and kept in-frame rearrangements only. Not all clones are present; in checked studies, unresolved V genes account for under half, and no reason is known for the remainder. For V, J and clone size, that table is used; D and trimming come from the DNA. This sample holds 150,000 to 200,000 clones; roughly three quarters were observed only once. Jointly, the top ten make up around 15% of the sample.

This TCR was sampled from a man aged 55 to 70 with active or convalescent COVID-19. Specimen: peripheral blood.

The encoded CDR3 is CASSPDRPSYNEQFF. DNA sequence: TGCGCCAGCAGCCCGGACAGACCCTCCTACAATGAGCAGTTCTTC. Recombination joined TRBV4-3 with TRBJ2-1; tentative D gene TRBD1, with 6 bases matching. CDR1 LGHNA and CDR2 YSLEER are derived from the germline V gene. V is cut by 4 bases and J by 0 bases, and the space between the germline ends is 10 bases. There are 15 amino acids in the CDR3, from cysteine to phenylalanine inclusive. Only CDR3 DNA is held: 45 bases, read in frame from base 1.